Shown below are 6 T cell receptor beta chains from a single sample sequenced in a study of CD8+ T cells in alopecia areata. Extracted RNA was reverse transcribed, and the resulting cDNA served as sequencing template. The protocol was immunoSEQ multiplex PCR, while the TCRdb copy is restricted to in-frame clones and leaves out a portion. Of 120,000 or so clones listed, about 46% are singletons. Source material: NKG2D-low CD8+ T cells sorted from blood. The source is a human donor with alopecia areata.

The chain combines TRBV30 with TRBJ2-7; D is unclear. Germline lookup yields CDR1 GTSNPN and CDR2 SVGIG (reference sequence). The CDR3 loop spans 13 amino acids. V lost 3 bases and J 1 base, leaving 10 bases between the germline ends. The CDR3 DNA reads TGTGCCTGGAGCGTCGGCGCGTCCTACGAGCAGTACTTC. This encodes CAWSVGASYEQYF.

Only one count was recorded for this clone. The rearrangement links TRBV29-1 to TRBJ2-1, with TRBD1 matching over 7 bases. The V and J ends lost 3 bases and 2 bases, in that order; junction bases with no gene match: 1. The CDR3 length is 13 residues. In germline, CDR1 is SQVTM, CDR2 ANQGSEA. The CDR3, as DNA: TGCAGCGTTGATCAGGGGGCCTACAATGAGCAGTTCTTC. Translated: CSVDQGAYNEQFF.

The rearrangement links TRBV5-6 to TRBJ2-1; the D is unclear. Germline values: CDR1 SGHDT, CDR2 YYEEEE. Trimming took off 0 bases at V and 3 bases at J, with 7 bases between the two ends. The CDR3 runs to 14 residues. The CDR3 spells CASSLGTYYNEQFF. CDR3 DNA sequence: TGTGCCAGCAGCTTGGGGACCTACTACAATGAGCAGTTCTTC. Full variable domain (remainder filled in from reference TRBV5-6 and TRBJ2-1): DAGVTQSPTHLIKTRGQQVTLRCSPKSGHDTVSWYQQALGQGPQFIFQYYEEEERQRGNFPDRFSGHQFPNYSSELNVNALLLGDSALYLCASSLGTYYNEQFFGPGTRLTVL.

This clone was seen a few times. This sequence joins TRBV29-1 and TRBJ2-2; 8 bases fit TRBD1. V shed 4 bases and J 5 bases; nucleotides not matched to a gene: 3. This CDR3 spans 13 amino acids. Germline loops: CDR1 SQVTM, CDR2 ANQGSEA. Here the CDR3 DNA reads TGCAGCGTTGTTGACAGGGGAACCGGGGAGCTGTTTTTT. Its translation: CSVVDRGTGELFF.

The chain is built from TRBV6-5 and TRBJ2-7; D unclear. The germline CDR1 and CDR2 sequences are MNHEY and SVGAGI. This CDR3 has 13 residues. The V end was cut by 2 bases, the J end by 3 bases, with 8 bases between. In DNA, the CDR3 is TGTGCCAGCAGTTACACCGCTGGCTACGAGCAGTACTTC. Residues: CASSYTAGYEQYF.

The V call is TRBV7-2, the J call TRBJ2-7; D is ambiguous. Trimming removed 2 bases from V and 5 bases from J, with 4 bases in between. Germline V gives CDR1 SGHTA, CDR2 FQGNSA. This CDR3 has 11 residues. CDR3 protein: CASSLIDEQYF. The DNA of the CDR3 is TGTGCCAGCAGCTTAATCGACGAGCAGTACTTC.